The T cell receptor (beta chain) under discussion was sequenced for a study of tumor-infiltrating lymphocytes in primary liver carcinoma. Overall study findings and caveats: Blood had a significantly lower top-250-clone fraction than tumors did (p = 0.039). Tumor-adjacent and tumor-blood pairs shared less of their repertoires than tumor region pairs shared.

Priming with a constant-region primer yielded TCR beta cDNA from 400 to 500 ng total RNA. Libraries for TCR beta were built through three nested multiplex PCR rounds, which together made up a slightly modified ARM-PCR procedure. TRBV1-TRBV30 forward and Cbeta reverse primers drove the first two roughly 11-cycle rounds. TCRdb used MiXCR to reprocess the multiplex PCR reads, holding one entry per CDR3 protein. Here the sample spans 150,000 to 200,000 distinct CDR3 sequences, 50% to 75% being singletons. From germline, CDR1 is MNHNY and CDR2 SVGAGI (reference sequence). V was cut by 4 bases and J by 6 bases, with 13 bases left in between. CDR3 length equals 14 residues. Of note for this clonotype: Its cognate antigen is unknown.

Researchers drew blood RNA from unsorted whole blood and extracted germline DNA as well. Sequenced sample: peripheral blood. The source of this sequence is a man between 40 and 49 years old with primary liver carcinoma and hepatitis B virus infection. The genes are TRBV6-6 and TRBJ2-4; tentative D call: TRBD1 (6 bases). CDR3 sequence: CASSSLTGGNIQYF. The CDR3 nucleotides read TGTGCCAGCAGTTCCTTGACAGGTGGAAACATTCAGTACTTC.